This entry is about one T cell receptor beta chain. Its specificity is unknown. Unique molecular identifiers tagged the TCR beta cDNA libraries. TCRdb itself ran the PCR reads through MiXCR, one entry per CDR3 protein. The top ten hold around 0.56% of the sample, which has 700,000 to 800,000 distinct CDR3 sequences, roughly 30% seen once. The germline CDR1 and CDR2 sequences are SNHLY and FYNNEI. CDR3 size: 15 residues. The junction had 8 bases not matched to a gene; V was cut back by 3 bases and J by 7 bases. The data are from a study of post-analysis software for immune sequencing data. Study-level findings and limits: Compared with controls, patients had more of roughly 5 TRBV segments, including TRBV5-6, TRBV5-1 and TRBV20-1.

Sequencing was carried out using blood. This receptor was taken from a girl aged 10 to 17 with multiple sclerosis. The chain recombines TRBV2 with TRBJ2-1; TRBD1 agrees at 8 bases. CDR3: CASSDSTGAKNEQFF. The CDR3 DNA is TGTGCCAGCAGTGACTCGACAGGGGCGAAAAATGAGCAGTTCTTC.